The rows below give T cell receptor beta chains drawn from one sample of a study of cytomegalovirus exposure and HLA in healthy donors. The assay was immunoSEQ multiplex PCR, and TCRdb's table has in-frame clones only and misses some. The repertoire holds 150,000 or so clones, with approximately 85% as singletons. The sequencing sample was made of PBMCs. All receptors come from a man between 18 and 35 years old in good health and CMV-seropositive. Both conserved end residues are part of each CDR3. A D gene is named only where the DNA matches it firmly. Clone size, where shown, is once, few, many, or a class for clones that have expanded.

>TRBD2|-|TRBV10-3|TRBJ2-7
CAISSGGVSDEQYF
TGTGCCATCAGCTCGGGGGGGGTGAGCGACGAGCAGTACTTC
>TRBD2|-|TRBV10-2|TRBJ2-1
CASSTPGLAFFNEQFF
TGCGCCAGCAGCACCCCGGGACTAGCTTTTTTCAATGAGCAGTTCTTC
>-|-|TRBV21-1|TRBJ2-1
CASSKAHLLEGDRNYNEQFF
TGTGCCAGCAGCAAAGCGCATTTATTAGAAGGGGACAGAAACTACAATGAGCAGTTCTTC
>TRBD1|-|TRBV6-5|TRBJ1-6
CASRQDRDKYSPLHF
TGTGCCAGCAGACAAGACAGGGATAAGTATTCACCCCTCCACTTT
>-|-|TRBV6-5|TRBJ1-1
CASSYFPDTMNTEAFF
TGTGCCAGCAGTTACTTCCCGGACACAATGAACACTGAAGCTTTCTTT
>-|-|TRBV15|TRBJ2-7
CATSRAADSTYVYEQYF
TGTGCCACCAGCAGAGCGGCAGACAGTACCTATGTCTACGAGCAGTACTTC
>-|few|TRBV30|TRBJ1-2
CAWSGGAGYTF
TGTGCCTGGAGCGGTGGAGCTGGCTACACCTTC
>-|-|TRBV5-8|TRBJ2-5
CASSWGRQETQYF
TGTGCCAGCAGTTGGGGGCGCCAAGAGACCCAGTACTTC
>-|-|TRBV19|TRBJ2-3
CASSLLRGTDTQYF
TGTGCCAGTAGTCTTTTACGGGGCACAGATACGCAGTATTTT
>TRBD1|-|TRBV6-6|TRBJ1-2
CASSLPPGQGGYGYTF
TGTGCCAGCAGCCTCCCCCCGGGACAGGGAGGCTATGGCTACACCTTC
>-|-|TRBV7-6|TRBJ2-2
CASSLIPGENTGELFF
TGTGCCAGCAGCCTTATCCCGGGGGAGAACACCGGGGAGCTGTTTTTT
>-|-|TRBV6-1|TRBJ2-7
CASSLASDSIQYF
TGTGCCAGCAGTCTTGCTTCTGACAGTATTCAGTACTTC
>TRBD2|-|TRBV4-2|TRBJ2-7
CASSQKPGLAYEQYF
TGTGCCAGCAGCCAAAAACCGGGACTAGCCTACGAGCAGTACTTC
>-|-|TRBV7-2|TRBJ1-5
CASSQGAGRSWNQPQHF
TGTGCCAGCAGCCAAGGGGCAGGGCGTTCGTGGAATCAGCCCCAGCATTTT
>TRBD2|-|TRBV18|TRBJ2-2
CASMRPGGPAGELFF
TGTGCCAGCATGCGTCCGGGGGGGCCTGCCGGGGAGCTGTTTTTT
>TRBD2|-|TRBV5-1|TRBJ2-5
CASRRGASGQETQYF
TGCGCCAGCCGACGGGGGGCTAGCGGGCAAGAGACCCAGTACTTC
>TRBD1|-|TRBV5-1|TRBJ2-7
CASSPGGQGGSYEQYF
TGCGCCAGCAGCCCCGGTGGACAGGGGGGCTCCTACGAGCAGTACTTC
>-|-|TRBV25-1|TRBJ1-1
CASSEYERTEAFF
TGTGCCAGCAGTGAATATGAACGGACTGAAGCTTTCTTT
>TRBD2|-|TRBV5-8|TRBJ2-3
CASSKGLADTDTQYF
TGTGCCAGCAGCAAGGGACTAGCGGACACAGATACGCAGTATTTT
>-|-|TRBV25-1|TRBJ1-5
CANPWTVSNQPQHF
TGTGCCAACCCCTGGACAGTCAGCAATCAGCCCCAGCATTTT
>-|-|TRBV30|TRBJ2-7
CAWVRDQGYEQYF
TGTGCCTGGGTGCGGGACCAAGGCTACGAGCAGTACTTC
>TRBD2|-|TRBV27|TRBJ2-7
CASRSSGGGFEQYF
TGTGCCAGCAGAAGTAGCGGGGGGGGTTTCGAGCAGTACTTC
>-|-|TRBV9|TRBJ2-6
CASSVLAPGANVLTF
TGTGCCAGCAGCGTATTGGCTCCTGGGGCCAACGTCCTGACTTTC
>TRBD2|-|TRBV7-9|TRBJ2-7
CASSRISGGLSYEQYF
TGTGCCAGCAGCCGCATAAGCGGGGGGCTCTCCTACGAGCAGTACTTC
>TRBD2|-|TRBV7-8|TRBJ2-5
CASSLFSGTSETQYF
TGTGCCAGCAGCCTCTTTAGCGGGACATCCGAGACCCAGTACTTC
>TRBD1|-|TRBV19|TRBJ1-2
CASSARGYGYTF
TGTGCCAGTAGTGCCAGGGGGTATGGCTACACCTTC
>-|once|TRBV7-8|TRBJ1-5
CASSLGPNPNQPQHF
TGTGCCAGCAGCTTAGGGCCCAACCCCAATCAGCCCCAGCATTTT
>TRBD1|-|TRBV9|TRBJ1-2
CASSSGQEPSAEGYTF
TGTGCCAGCAGTTCCGGACAGGAACCCTCTGCGGAAGGCTACACCTTC
>-|-|TRBV30|TRBJ2-1
CAWSAGGPYNEQFF
TGTGCCTGGAGTGCGGGGGGCCCGTACAATGAGCAGTTCTTC
>TRBD2|once|TRBV6-1|TRBJ2-1
CASRIAGGWNEQFF
TGTGCCAGCAGAATAGCGGGGGGGTGGAATGAGCAGTTCTTC
>TRBD2|-|TRBV6-5|TRBJ2-3
CASSYFTSGVTDTQYF
TGTGCCAGCAGTTACTTTACGAGCGGGGTCACAGATACGCAGTATTTT
>-|many|TRBV4-3|TRBJ2-1
CASSQVGALPGNEQFF
TGCGCCAGCAGCCAAGTCGGAGCCTTGCCAGGGAATGAGCAGTTCTTC
>TRBD2|-|TRBV6-1|TRBJ2-2
CASSVSGGTGELFF
TGTGCCAGCAGTGTCAGCGGGGGGACCGGGGAGCTGTTTTTT
>-|-|TRBV7-2|TRBJ2-6
CASGLSGANVLTF
TGTGCCAGCGGACTTTCCGGGGCCAACGTCCTGACTTTC
>-|once|TRBV6-5|TRBJ2-1
CASSYFSVSYNEQFF
TGTGCCAGCAGTTACTTCTCGGTTTCCTACAATGAGCAGTTCTTC
>TRBD1|-|TRBV7-2|TRBJ1-2
CASSANSGTGIGYTF
TGTGCCAGCAGCGCAAACTCCGGGACAGGGATAGGCTACACCTTC
>-|-|TRBV19|TRBJ1-1
CASSTGTMNTEAFF
TGTGCCAGTAGCACCGGGACAATGAACACTGAAGCTTTCTTT
>TRBD2|once|TRBV13|TRBJ2-6
CASSLGTSGGVAGANVLTF
TGTGCCAGCAGTTTGGGGACTAGCGGGGGAGTTGCAGGGGCCAACGTCCTGACTTTC
>-|-|TRBV18|TRBJ2-5
CASSALLGGETQHF
TGTGCCAGCTCAGCGCTGCTCGGGGGAGAGACCCAGCACTTC
>TRBD2|-|TRBV18|TRBJ2-1
CASSPPFSGGANNEQFF
TGTGCCAGCTCACCACCGTTTAGCGGGGGGGCAAACAATGAGCAGTTCTTC
>-|-|TRBV4-1|TRBJ1-5
CASSLGGFQPQHF
TGCGCCAGCAGCCTGGGGGGGTTTCAGCCCCAGCATTTT
>-|-|TRBV7-2|TRBJ1-2
CASSMTGSSDYGYTF
TGTGCCAGCAGCATGACAGGTTCTTCGGACTATGGCTACACCTTC
>-|-|TRBV9|TRBJ2-5
CASSVGEPRWETQYF
TGTGCCAGCAGCGTAGGAGAACCGCGGTGGGAGACCCAGTACTTC
>-|-|TRBV30|TRBJ2-2
CAWGQNTGELFF
TGTGCCTGGGGACAGAACACCGGGGAGCTGTTTTTT
>-|-|TRBV5-1|TRBJ1-2
CASSLAVGDGYTF
TGCGCCAGCAGCTTGGCTGTAGGGGATGGCTACACCTTC
>TRBD2|-|TRBV9|TRBJ2-3
CASSNSGGTDTQYF
TGTGCCAGCAGCAACAGCGGGGGGACAGATACGCAGTATTTT
>-|-|TRBV9|TRBJ1-1
CAPELWEAFF
TGTGCGCCTGAACTCTGGGAAGCTTTCTTT
>-|-|TRBV18|TRBJ2-5
CASSPGLGQETQYF
TGTGCCAGCTCACCGGGACTGGGACAAGAGACCCAGTACTTC
>-|-|TRBV11-3|TRBJ2-1
CASSLGGLYNEQFF
TGTGCCAGCAGCTTAGGAGGACTTTACAATGAGCAGTTCTTC
>TRBD2|-|TRBV30|TRBJ2-1
CAWSLGLAGGPDEQFF
TGTGCCTGGAGTTTGGGACTAGCGGGGGGGCCTGACGAGCAGTTCTTC
>-|-|TRBV5-4|TRBJ2-7
CASRDQGGEQYF
TGTGCCAGCAGGGATCAGGGGGGCGAGCAGTACTTC
>TRBD2|-|TRBV7-9|TRBJ2-1
CAAGTGTSNNEQFF
TGTGCAGCGGGGACCGGGACTAGCAACAATGAGCAGTTCTTC
>TRBD1|-|TRBV10-2|TRBJ2-5
CASGLDGTAEETQYF
TGCGCCAGCGGGCTTGACGGGACAGCCGAAGAGACCCAGTACTTC
>-|-|TRBV6-5|TRBJ1-4
CASRSGGSREKLFF
TGTGCCAGCAGATCGGGTGGCTCTAGGGAAAAACTGTTTTTT
>TRBD2|-|TRBV9|TRBJ2-7
CASSHGTSGLEQYF
TGTGCCAGCAGCCACGGGACTAGCGGCCTCGAGCAGTACTTC